What follows are 26 T cell receptor beta chains derived from one specimen sequenced in a study of siplizumab effects on memory and regulatory T cells. Sequencing used immunoSEQ multiplex PCR; TCRdb keeps in-frame clones, though not all of them. The sample consists of over 60,000 clones, under 95% of them appearing once. The sample was CD8+ T cells sorted from blood. These receptors all come from a human donor in good health.

The chain combines TRBV5-6 with TRBJ1-2, with unresolved D. V was shortened by 2 bases and J by 9 bases, with 14 bases between the two germline ends. The length of the CDR3 is 13 residues. Germline CDR1 SGHDT, CDR2 YYEEEE. CDR3 residues: CASSFDYLSSYTF. Here the CDR3 DNA reads TGTGCCAGCAGCTTTGATTACCTCTCTAGCTACACCTTC. The variable domain in full, completed from reference TRBV5-6 and TRBJ1-2, reads DAGVTQSPTHLIKTRGQQVTLRCSPKSGHDTVSWYQQALGQGPQFIFQYYEEEERQRGNFPDRFSGHQFPNYSSELNVNALLLGDSALYLCASSFDYLSSYTFGSGTRLTVV.

This clone was recorded a few times. The chain employs TRBV7-8 and TRBJ1-2; a weak D match, TRBD1 (5 bases). CDR3 length equals 13 residues. Trimming left V 1 base short and J 8 bases short, with 11 bases between. Germline V CDR1 and CDR2: SGHVS, FQNEAQ. The CDR3 protein is CASSLGREFGYTF. CDR3 coding DNA: TGTGCCAGCAGCTTAGGCAGGGAATTCGGCTACACCTTC.

Only one count was recorded for this clone. V and J are TRBV27 and TRBJ1-2; the D gene is possibly TRBD1 (5 bases). Trimming took off 6 bases at V and 4 bases at J, with 18 bases between the two ends. Germline loops: CDR1 MNHEY, CDR2 SMNVEV (reference sequence). The CDR3 runs to 15 residues. The CDR3 DNA is TGTGCCAGCAGCTCATTACCGACAGAGTTCTATGGCTACACCTTC. This translates into CASSSLPTEFYGYTF.

The rearrangement uses TRBV7-6 and TRBJ2-3, with TRBD2 identical over 12 bases. The CDR3 extends over 16 amino acids. The germline gives CDR1 SGHVS, CDR2 FNYEAQ. The V segment lost 5 bases and the J segment 0 bases; nucleotides outside the gene matches: 3. The chain's CDR3 is CASSLGTSGSTDTQYF. In DNA, the CDR3 is TGTGCCAGCAGCCTAGGGACTAGCGGGAGCACAGATACGCAGTATTTT.

The V call is TRBV7-9, the J call TRBJ2-1; possibly TRBD1 for D (6 bases). V was clipped by 5 bases and J by 6 bases, with 11 bases between them. Germline values: CDR1 SEHNR, CDR2 FQNEAQ (reference sequence). The CDR3 is 13 residues long. The CDR3 DNA reads as TGTGCCAGCAGCCACCAGACAGGCAATGAGCAGTTCTTC. This translates into CASSHQTGNEQFF. The full variable domain, rest sourced from reference TRBV7-9 and TRBJ2-1, is DTGVSQNPRHKITKRGQNVTFRCDPISEHNRLYWYRQTLGQGPEFLTYFQNEAQLEKSRLLSDRFSAERPKGSFSTLEIQRTEQGDSAMYLCASSHQTGNEQFFGPGTRLTVL.

The chain links TRBV19 to TRBJ2-1, with a tentative D call TRBD2 (6 bases). Trimming cost V 4 bases and J 5 bases, with 18 bases left between them. The CDR3 runs to 16 residues. Germline CDR1 reads LNHDA; CDR2 reads SQIVND (reference sequence). The CDR3 region is CASSTFLGGTDNEQFF. The CDR3 DNA reads TGTGCCAGTAGTACGTTCCTCGGCGGGACGGACAATGAGCAGTTCTTC.

The V call is TRBV18, the J call TRBJ2-7; D gene unclear. The CDR3 is 13 residues long. Trimming removed 3 bases from V and 6 bases from J, with 12 bases in between. The germline V gene has CDR1 KGHSH and CDR2 LQKENI. CDR3 in DNA: TGTGCCAGCTCACCGCCCGAGAGAAGCGAGCAGTACTTC. This sequence encodes CASSPPERSEQYF.

Here the CDR3 reads CASSLPEHSDNYGYTF. The DNA of the CDR3 is TGTGCCAGCAGTTTACCCGAACACAGCGATAACTATGGCTACACCTTC. The rearrangement uses TRBV27 and TRBJ1-2; D remains ambiguous. CDR3 length: 16 residues. Trimming took off 2 bases at V and 1 base at J, with 14 bases between the two ends. Germline V gives CDR1 MNHEY, CDR2 SMNVEV (reference sequence).

The chain uses TRBV5-4 and TRBJ1-2; TRBD1 aligns across 8 bases. Germline V gene data show CDR1 as SGHNT and CDR2 as YYREEE (reference sequence). This CDR3 region has 13 residues. J was trimmed by 6 bases and V by 2 bases; bases with no gene match: 3. The DNA for the CDR3 is TGTGCCAGCAGCTTACAGGGGGACGATGGCTACACCTTC. Its protein is CASSLQGDDGYTF.

This chain uses TRBV7-3 with TRBJ2-1; 7 bases are shared with TRBD2. The trim removed 2 bases at V and 7 bases at J, leaving 8 bases unmatched. This CDR3 is built from 15 residues. CDR1 SGHTA and CDR2 FQGTGA come from the germline V gene. CDR3 sequence: CASSLVAGAVNEQFF. The CDR3 coding sequence is TGTGCCAGCAGCTTAGTTGCGGGAGCGGTTAATGAGCAGTTCTTC.

The J gene is TRBJ2-5, the V gene TRBV18, with unresolved D. The J call is in doubt because the DNA end fits TRBJ2-7 better. Germline CDR1 KGHSH, CDR2 LQKENI. This CDR3 region has 13 residues. CDR3 DNA sequence: TGTGCCAGCTCACAGGGTCCTGGCTACGAGCAGTACTTC. This gives the protein CASSQGPGYEQYF.

The sample holds a few counts of this clone. The rearrangement joins TRBV7-2 to TRBJ1-6, with a weak D call TRBD1 (5 bases). Per the germline V gene, CDR1 is SGHTA and CDR2 is FQGNSA. Trimming left V 5 bases short and J 5 bases short, with 19 bases between. This CDR3 spans 17 amino acids. As DNA, the CDR3 is TGTGCCAGCAGCCCCGTCCCGTGGGGGGGAAATAATTCACCCCTCCACTTT. It codes for CASSPVPWGGNNSPLHF. Filled out from reference TRBV7-2 and TRBJ1-6, the complete variable domain reads GAGVSQSPSNKVTEKGKDVELRCDPISGHTALYWYRQSLGQGLEFLIYFQGNSAPDKSGLPSDRFSAERTGGSVSTLTIQRTQQEDSAVYLCASSPVPWGGNNSPLHFGNGTRLTVT.

The rearrangement uses TRBV5-1 and TRBJ2-2, with D unresolved. The CDR3 totals 11 residues. Trimming removed 6 bases from V and 7 bases from J, with 7 bases in between. Germline values: CDR1 SGHRS, CDR2 YFSETQ. The CDR3 loop reads CASTPGGELFF. Here the CDR3 DNA reads TGCGCCAGCACCCCCGGCGGGGAGCTGTTTTTT. The complete variable domain, with remaining parts taken from reference TRBV5-1 and TRBJ2-2, reads KAGVTQTPRYLIKTRGQQVTLSCSPISGHRSVSWYQQTPGQGLQFLFEYFSETQRNKGNFPGRFSGRQFSNSRSEMNVSTLELGDSALYLCASTPGGELFFGEGSRLTVL.

The chain is built from TRBV5-5 and TRBJ1-2; the D is unclear. Germline V CDR1 and CDR2: SGHKS, YYEKEE (reference sequence). CDR3 length equals 17 residues. V was cut by 1 base and J by 0 bases, with 16 bases left in between. The CDR3 bases are TGTGCCAGCAGCTTGAGTAAAGCAGGCCCAACTAACTATGGCTACACCTTC. Residues: CASSLSKAGPTNYGYTF. The full variable domain, rest sourced from reference TRBV5-5 and TRBJ1-2, is DAGVTQSPTHLIKTRGQQVTLRCSPISGHKSVSWYQQVLGQGPQFIFQYYEKEERGRGNFPDRFSARQFPNYSSELNVNALLLGDSALYLCASSLSKAGPTNYGYTFGSGTRLTVV.

This rearrangement joins TRBV10-3 to TRBJ2-3; D might be TRBD1 (5 bases). Germline V gives CDR1 ENHRY, CDR2 SYGVKD. The V end was cut by 10 bases, the J end by 6 bases, with 17 bases between. The CDR3 is 13 amino acids. The CDR3 region is CATLGAVRDTQYF. DNA for the CDR3: TGTGCCACTTTAGGGGCGGTCCGGGATACGCAGTATTTT.

V and J are TRBV6-5 and TRBJ2-1; TRBD2 matches 8 bases. The germline V gene encodes CDR1 MNHEY and CDR2 SVGAGI. Trimming at V came to 3 bases and at J to 5 bases, leaving 9 bases not matched to a gene. CDR3 length: 16 residues. CDR3 nucleotides: TGTGCCAGCAGTTATTACGCGGGGGGCTTAAACAATGAGCAGTTCTTC. Translating gives CASSYYAGGLNNEQFF.

To note about this clone: The junction does not match germline at one end; this may be a read error. This chain's CDR3 is CASREGPENTEAFF. Here the CDR3 DNA reads TGTGCCAGCAGAGAAGGGCCAGAGAACACTGAAGCTTTCTTT. V usage is TRBV2 and J usage is TRBJ1-1; D is unclear. CDR1 and CDR2 from the germline V gene are SNHLY and FYNNEI. CDR3 length: 14 residues.

In its sample, this clone was seen a few times. This chain uses TRBV11-2 with TRBJ1-1; the D is unclear. This CDR3 has 14 residues. V was cut by 3 bases and J by 4 bases, with 12 bases left in between. Germline V gene sequence: CDR1 SGHAT, CDR2 FQNNGV. CDR3 amino acids: CASSFPGDITEAFF. CDR3 coding DNA: TGTGCCAGCAGCTTCCCGGGAGATATCACTGAAGCTTTCTTT.

This rearrangement joins TRBV5-5 to TRBJ2-7, with 7 bases that match TRBD2. The CDR3 is 15 residues long. The germline gives CDR1 SGHKS, CDR2 YYEKEE (reference sequence). Trimming at V came to 2 bases and at J to 3 bases, leaving 8 bases not matched to a gene. This chain's CDR3 is CASSLLPSGNYEQYF. The CDR3 DNA sequence: TGTGCCAGCAGCTTACTGCCTAGCGGAAACTACGAGCAGTACTTC.

The chain couples TRBV5-4 to TRBJ2-5, with D possibly matching TRBD2 (6 bases). CDR1 SGHNT and CDR2 YYREEE come from the germline V gene (reference sequence). Trimming removed 0 bases from V and 5 bases from J, with 8 bases in between. The CDR3 loop spans 13 amino acids. The DNA for the CDR3 is TGTGCCAGCAGCTTGGCTGGAGGGGAGACCCAGTACTTC. This encodes CASSLAGGETQYF.

Only one count was recorded for this clone. V usage is TRBV4-1 and J usage is TRBJ2-5, with D hard to call. The V gene lost 0 bases and the J gene lost 6 bases, with 14 bases spanning the gap. Germline CDR1 and CDR2: MGHRA and YSYEKL. This CDR3 is 15 amino acids long. In nucleotides, the CDR3 is TGCGCCAGCAGCCAAGATAAGTTATCGTTAAAGACCCAGTACTTC. Amino acid sequence: CASSQDKLSLKTQYF.

The V gene is TRBV18, the J gene TRBJ1-4; D call uncertain. Germline V gives CDR1 KGHSH, CDR2 LQKENI. The CDR3 runs 15 residues. Trimming stripped 3 bases from V and 0 bases from J, with 8 bases between. The CDR3 loop is CASSPGWATNEKLFF. Written as DNA, the CDR3 is TGTGCCAGCTCACCCGGGTGGGCAACTAATGAAAAACTGTTTTTT.

This clone showed up just a few times. V usage is TRBV4-1 and J usage is TRBJ2-7; no reliable D call. The CDR3 extends over 15 amino acids. CDR1 is MGHRA and CDR2 is YSYEKL in the germline V gene. The ends were cut back, 1 base at V and 5 bases at J, with 15 bases in the middle. The CDR3 loop reads CASSQAPASLDEQYF. In DNA, the CDR3 is TGCGCCAGCAGCCAAGCCCCCGCATCATTGGACGAGCAGTACTTC.

This chain links TRBV5-1 with TRBJ2-7; TRBD2 matches at 7 bases. Trimming cost V 4 bases and J 3 bases; bases outside gene matches: 7. Germline V gene sequence: CDR1 SGHRS, CDR2 YFSETQ. This CDR3 has 14 residues. The CDR3 region has the DNA TGCGCCAGCAGCCCGGCTAGCGGAAACTACGAGCAGTACTTC. Protein product: CASSPASGNYEQYF.

The V gene is TRBV6-5, the J gene TRBJ2-5, with a possible D match to TRBD1 (5 bases). CDR3 size: 11 residues. V lost 6 bases and J lost 5, with 7 bases in between. Germline assignment: CDR1 MNHEY and CDR2 SVGAGI. The CDR3 nucleotides are TGTGCCAGCAGGGGGCCGGAGACCCAGTACTTC. It codes for CASRGPETQYF.

The chain carries TRBV5-4 and TRBJ2-1; 9 bases align to TRBD2. V lost 5 bases, J lost 2 bases, and 5 bases stayed unmatched. The germline V gene encodes CDR1 SGHNT and CDR2 YYREEE (reference sequence). CDR3 size: 15 residues. CDR3 in amino acids: CASRGSGSPYNEQFF. CDR3 DNA: TGTGCCAGCAGGGGTAGCGGGAGTCCCTACAATGAGCAGTTCTTC.